This T cell receptor beta chain was retrieved from a study of blood T cells in healthy people across ages. The study's findings and limits: TCR beta diversity correlated strongly with naive T cell percentage.

The germline V and J ends were trimmed by 6 bases and 10 bases, with 25 bases remaining between them. CDR1 and CDR2 (germline): SGHTA, FQGNSA. This CDR3 spans 16 amino acids. Per sample, no less than 5.5 micrograms of total RNA were extracted. A second roughly 7 to 11 cycle PCR used barcoded and J-beta primers. Using its own MiXCR run on the 5' RACE reads, TCRdb lists one record per CDR3 protein. Here the sample spans roughly 1,700,000 distinct CDR3 sequences, roughly 30% being singletons. This clonotype was recorded many times. Its antigen is unidentified. This receptor was identified in a woman under 40 in good health. The sequencing input was blood. This chain joins TRBV7-2 and TRBJ2-1; a possible D gene is TRBD1 (5 bases). In DNA, the CDR3 is TGTGCCAGCAGTCGTAATCTAGTCGTGGGGCACGGAGAGCAGTTCTTC. As protein: CASSRNLVVGHGEQFF.